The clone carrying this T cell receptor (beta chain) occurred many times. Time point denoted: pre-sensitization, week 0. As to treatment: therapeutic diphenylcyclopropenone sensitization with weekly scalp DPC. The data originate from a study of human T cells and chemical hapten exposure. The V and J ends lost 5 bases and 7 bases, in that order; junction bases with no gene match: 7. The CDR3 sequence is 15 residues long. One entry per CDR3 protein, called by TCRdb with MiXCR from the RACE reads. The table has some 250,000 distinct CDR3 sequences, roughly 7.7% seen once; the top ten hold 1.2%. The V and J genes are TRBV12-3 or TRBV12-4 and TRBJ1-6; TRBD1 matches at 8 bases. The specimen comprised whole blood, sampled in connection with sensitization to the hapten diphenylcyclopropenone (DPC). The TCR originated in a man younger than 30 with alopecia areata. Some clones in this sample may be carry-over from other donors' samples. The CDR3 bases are TGTGCCAGCAGTACCCGGACAGGGTTGAATTCACCCCTCCACTTT. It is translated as CASSTRTGLNSPLHF.